These 4 T cell receptor beta chains came from one sample sequenced in a study of CD4 T cells in relation to SARS-CoV-2 and coronaviruses. Sequencing used immunoSEQ multiplex PCR; TCRdb keeps in-frame clones, though not all of them. Of tens of thousands of clones in the sample, around 80% were seen once. No antigen has been identified for these receptors. CD4+ T cells from unexposed donors were obtained before the COVID-19 pandemic (2011-2018). Isolation of CD4+ T cells took place after around eleven days in culture. Sample: CD4+ T cells from PBMCs, cultured in vitro. The receptors originated from a human donor in good health.

The gene calls are TRBV4-3 and TRBJ2-7, with D perhaps matching TRBD1 (6 bases). Germline CDR1 and CDR2: LGHNA and YSLEER. The CDR3 covers 12 residues. V lost 6 bases, J lost 7 bases, and 13 bases lay in between. CDR3 nucleotide sequence: TGCGCCAGCAGGGGGGCCTCGGGTGAGCAGTACTTC. As protein: CASRGASGEQYF.

The gene calls are TRBV18 and TRBJ2-1; D might be TRBD2 (6 bases). The CDR3 length is 15 residues. Germline CDR1 and CDR2: KGHSH and LQKENI. V dropped 3 bases and J dropped 6 bases, with 15 bases sitting between them. This CDR3 is CASSPGLPRGNEQFF. The CDR3 nucleotides are TGTGCCAGCTCACCGGGACTGCCGCGGGGCAATGAGCAGTTCTTC.

V is TRBV7-2 and J is TRBJ1-5, with a possible D match to TRBD1 (5 bases). The CDR3 spans 14 residues. Per the germline V gene, CDR1 is SGHTA and CDR2 is FQGNSA. V shed 3 bases and J shed 5 bases, with 11 bases lying between them. In nucleotides, the CDR3 is TGTGCCAGCAGCTTTGGGGGAGGGGATCAGCCCCAGCATTTT. Protein product: CASSFGGGDQPQHF.

V is TRBV9 and J is TRBJ2-5; 14 bases map to TRBD2. The CDR3 is made up of 18 amino acids. V was clipped by 0 bases and J by 5 bases; unmatched bases: 9. The V gene's germline CDR1 is SGDLS and CDR2 YYNGEE. The CDR3 protein is CASSVGPRLAGGWETQYF. CDR3 DNA sequence: TGTGCCAGCAGCGTAGGTCCCCGACTAGCGGGAGGGTGGGAGACCCAGTACTTC.